A selection of T cell receptor beta chains follows, all from one sample in a study of shared clonotypes between healthy human individuals. TCRdb's copy holds only in-frame clones and misses some; the assay was immunoSEQ multiplex PCR. The table shows about 1,500,000 clones, with approximately 96% occurring only once. The sample comprised naive CD4+ T cells sorted from blood. Receptors were obtained from a young man in good health. Each CDR3 is given with its conserved first and last residue. The order of the fields is V gene, D gene, clone size, CDR3 length, J gene, CDR3 DNA, CDR3 protein. D genes are given only for firm matches. Part of the rows lack a size; the others show once, few, many or a class for expanded clones.

v_gene: TRBV18; d_gene: .; abundance: .; len: 14; j_gene: TRBJ2-7; CDR3nt: TGTGCCAGCTCACCACAGGGGTTGTTCTACGAGCAGTACTTC; CDR3aa: CASSPQGLFYEQYF
v_gene: TRBV27; d_gene: .; abundance: few; len: 14; j_gene: TRBJ2-1; CDR3nt: TGTGCCAGCAGTTTCCAGAGCTCCTACAATGAGCAGTTCTTC; CDR3aa: CASSFQSSYNEQFF
v_gene: TRBV4-1; d_gene: TRBD1; abundance: .; len: 15; j_gene: TRBJ1-3; CDR3nt: TGCGCCAGCAGCCTCGGACAGGTCTCTGGAAACACCATATATTTT; CDR3aa: CASSLGQVSGNTIYF
v_gene: TRBV7-9; d_gene: .; abundance: .; len: 13; j_gene: TRBJ2-5; CDR3nt: TGTGCCAGCAGCTTGACAGCCCAAGAGACCCAGTACTTC; CDR3aa: CASSLTAQETQYF
v_gene: TRBV7-8; d_gene: TRBD2; abundance: .; len: 16; j_gene: TRBJ2-1; CDR3nt: TGTGCCAGCAGCTGGCTCGTGACTAGCGGGAAAAATGAGCAGTTCTTC; CDR3aa: CASSWLVTSGKNEQFF
v_gene: TRBV4-1; d_gene: TRBD2; abundance: once; len: 17; j_gene: TRBJ2-1; CDR3nt: TGCGCCAGCAGTCCAAGCACTAGCGGGAGGGCCTGGGTTGAGCAGTTCTTC; CDR3aa: CASSPSTSGRAWVEQFF
v_gene: TRBV5-4; d_gene: .; abundance: few; len: 14; j_gene: TRBJ1-5; CDR3nt: TGTGCCAGCAGCTTAAGAGAATCCAATCAGCCCCAGCATTTT; CDR3aa: CASSLRESNQPQHF
v_gene: TRBV6-5; d_gene: .; abundance: .; len: 14; j_gene: TRBJ1-5; CDR3nt: TGTGCCAGCAGTTACTCATTTAGCAATCAGCCCCAGCATTTT; CDR3aa: CASSYSFSNQPQHF
v_gene: TRBV7-2; d_gene: TRBD2; abundance: once; len: 19; j_gene: TRBJ2-1; CDR3nt: TGTGCCAGCAGCTTAGCGTTGGGACTAGCGGGAGCGTCCTACAATGAGCAGTTCTTC; CDR3aa: CASSLALGLAGASYNEQFF
v_gene: TRBV28; d_gene: .; abundance: .; len: 13; j_gene: TRBJ1-2; CDR3nt: TGTGCCAGCAGAACAGCCACCCTGATAGGCTACACCTTC; CDR3aa: CASRTATLIGYTF
v_gene: TRBV5-1; d_gene: .; abundance: .; len: 12; j_gene: TRBJ2-5; CDR3nt: TGCGCCAGCAGCTTCTCCCAAGAGACCCAGTACTTC; CDR3aa: CASSFSQETQYF
v_gene: TRBV28; d_gene: TRBD1; abundance: few; len: 15; j_gene: TRBJ1-4; CDR3nt: TGTGCCAGCAGTTCTCGGGACAGGGGAAGGGAAAAACTGTTTTTT; CDR3aa: CASSSRDRGREKLFF
v_gene: TRBV12-5; d_gene: .; abundance: once; len: 16; j_gene: TRBJ1-1; CDR3nt: TGTGCTAGTGGTTTGGTACTCTCAGGACGGAACACTGAAGCTTTCTTT; CDR3aa: CASGLVLSGRNTEAFF
v_gene: TRBV6-1; d_gene: .; abundance: .; len: 16; j_gene: TRBJ2-1; CDR3nt: TGTGCCAGCAGTGGCGAGGGGGGTAAACTCTACAATGAGCAGTTCTTC; CDR3aa: CASSGEGGKLYNEQFF
v_gene: TRBV5-1; d_gene: .; abundance: .; len: 12; j_gene: TRBJ2-1; CDR3nt: TGCGCCAGCAGCTTGGACAGTACTGAGCAGTTCTTC; CDR3aa: CASSLDSTEQFF
v_gene: TRBV5-4; d_gene: .; abundance: .; len: 16; j_gene: TRBJ1-4; CDR3nt: TGTGCCAGCACCCGGGGGACCGACGCAACTAATGAAAAACTGTTTTTT; CDR3aa: CASTRGTDATNEKLFF
v_gene: TRBV19; d_gene: TRBD2; abundance: .; len: 16; j_gene: TRBJ2-3; CDR3nt: TGTGCCAGTAGCAAGACTAGCGGGAGGTTCACAGATACGCAGTATTTT; CDR3aa: CASSKTSGRFTDTQYF
v_gene: TRBV6-5; d_gene: TRBD1; abundance: .; len: 15; j_gene: TRBJ1-5; CDR3nt: TGTGCCAGCAGCGGGACAGCATATAGCAATCAGCCCCAGCATTTT; CDR3aa: CASSGTAYSNQPQHF
v_gene: TRBV9; d_gene: TRBD2; abundance: .; len: 16; j_gene: TRBJ2-3; CDR3nt: TGTGCCAGCAGCGTATTAGCGGGAGGGCCGCCAGATACGCAGTATTTT; CDR3aa: CASSVLAGGPPDTQYF
v_gene: TRBV7-6; d_gene: .; abundance: .; len: 12; j_gene: TRBJ2-7; CDR3nt: TGTGCCAGCAGCATACAGCCTCGGGAGCAGTACTTC; CDR3aa: CASSIQPREQYF
v_gene: TRBV5-1; d_gene: TRBD2; abundance: .; len: 15; j_gene: TRBJ2-1; CDR3nt: TGCGCCAGCGTCCCTGTCCTAGCGGGACTCAATGAGCAGTTCTTC; CDR3aa: CASVPVLAGLNEQFF
v_gene: TRBV5-5; d_gene: .; abundance: .; len: 19; j_gene: TRBJ2-6; CDR3nt: TGTGCCAGCAGCTTGGCAGGGTCAGGGATCCTCTCTGGGGCCAACGTCCTGACTTTC; CDR3aa: CASSLAGSGILSGANVLTF
v_gene: TRBV9; d_gene: TRBD1; abundance: .; len: 14; j_gene: TRBJ2-1; CDR3nt: TGTGCCAGCAGCGGGACGACAGGGGTCGGAGAGCAGTTCTTC; CDR3aa: CASSGTTGVGEQFF
v_gene: TRBV6-1; d_gene: .; abundance: .; len: 12; j_gene: TRBJ2-3; CDR3nt: TGTGCCAGCAGTGAATACCGCCTTCGGCAGTATTTT; CDR3aa: CASSEYRLRQYF
v_gene: TRBV27; d_gene: TRBD2; abundance: .; len: 15; j_gene: TRBJ2-1; CDR3nt: TGTGCCAGCAGTTTCGGGGGAGGGCTCTACAATGAGCAGTTCTTC; CDR3aa: CASSFGGGLYNEQFF
v_gene: TRBV2; d_gene: .; abundance: .; len: 15; j_gene: TRBJ2-7; CDR3nt: TGTGCCAGCAGAGGTGGGTCGGGAAGTGGGTACGAGCAGTACTTC; CDR3aa: CASRGGSGSGYEQYF
v_gene: TRBV6-5; d_gene: .; abundance: .; len: 13; j_gene: TRBJ2-7; CDR3nt: TGTGCCAGCAGTCCGACAGTAACCTACGAGCAGTACTTC; CDR3aa: CASSPTVTYEQYF
v_gene: TRBV29-1; d_gene: .; abundance: .; len: 15; j_gene: TRBJ1-1; CDR3nt: TGCAGCGGCCAGTTCAGGCGATCAGGCGGCACTGAAGCTTTCTTT; CDR3aa: CSGQFRRSGGTEAFF
v_gene: TRBV7-8; d_gene: TRBD1; abundance: .; len: 16; j_gene: TRBJ1-1; CDR3nt: TGTGCCAGCAGCTTAGTCTCTCTGGGACAGGGTGGGAAAGCTTTCTTT; CDR3aa: CASSLVSLGQGGKAFF
v_gene: TRBV6-5; d_gene: .; abundance: .; len: 14; j_gene: TRBJ2-2; CDR3nt: TGTGCCAGCAGGAGGACAGTGGACACCGGGGAGCTGTTTTTT; CDR3aa: CASRRTVDTGELFF
v_gene: TRBV19; d_gene: .; abundance: .; len: 14; j_gene: TRBJ1-1; CDR3nt: TGTGCCAGTAGTCAAGCCGTCGGACGGACTGAAGCTTTCTTT; CDR3aa: CASSQAVGRTEAFF
v_gene: TRBV7-6; d_gene: TRBD1; abundance: .; len: 13; j_gene: TRBJ2-5; CDR3nt: TGTGCCAGCAGACGGACAGGCCAAGAGACCCAGTACTTC; CDR3aa: CASRRTGQETQYF
v_gene: TRBV5-5; d_gene: TRBD1; abundance: once; len: 15; j_gene: TRBJ2-7; CDR3nt: TGTGCCAGCAGCACCTCCGGGACAGGAGGGGGGGAGCAGTACTTC; CDR3aa: CASSTSGTGGGEQYF
v_gene: TRBV7-8; d_gene: .; abundance: .; len: 14; j_gene: TRBJ2-7; CDR3nt: TGTGCCAGCAGCTCTCCTATGCGCTCCTACGAGCAGTACTTC; CDR3aa: CASSSPMRSYEQYF